Listed below are T cell receptor beta chains from one sample, sequenced in a study of blood T cell repertoires in COVID-19. Data came from immunoSEQ multiplex PCR; TCRdb stores just in-frame clones and leaves some out. The sample consists of about 390,000 clones, about 86% of them appearing once. Sequencing was carried out using PBMCs or T cells enriched from blood (not recorded which). Receptor source: a woman aged 45-59 years who had recovered from COVID-19. The CDR3 runs from the conserved cysteine through the conserved F or W. D genes are given only for firm matches. A row's size may be missing; if present it is once, few, many or a size class.

clone_size d_call j_call v_call cdr3_aa cdr3_nt
NA NA TRBJ2-7 TRBV6-1 CASSANEAAHSYEQYF TGTGCCAGCAGTGCAAATGAGGCAGCCCACTCCTACGAGCAGTACTTC
NA NA TRBJ1-1 TRBV7-2 CASSLGFRGGHLEAFF TGTGCCAGCAGCTTAGGGTTTCGGGGTGGTCACCTTGAAGCTTTCTTT
NA NA TRBJ1-1 TRBV30 CAWTQATEAFF TGTGCCTGGACCCAAGCTACTGAAGCTTTCTTT
NA NA TRBJ1-6 TRBV12-3/TRBV12-4 CASSSQGNSPLHF TGTGCCAGCAGTTCCCAGGGTAATTCACCCCTCCACTTT
NA NA TRBJ1-4 TRBV7-9 CASSSHRGNEKLFF TGTGCCAGCAGCTCCCACCGGGGTAATGAAAAACTGTTTTTT
NA NA TRBJ1-2 TRBV27 CASSTVTGNGYTF TGTGCCAGCAGTACGGTCACAGGGAATGGCTACACCTTC
NA NA TRBJ2-4 TRBV11-2 CASSLVGENIQYF TGTGCCAGCAGCTTAGTCGGGGAAAACATTCAGTACTTC
NA TRBD1 TRBJ1-5 TRBV19 CASSQLRQGASDQPQHF TGTGCCAGTAGCCAACTCAGACAGGGGGCTTCTGATCAGCCCCAGCATTTT
NA NA TRBJ2-1 TRBV19 CASSPGTPNEQFF TGTGCCAGTAGTCCCGGGACTCCCAATGAGCAGTTCTTC
NA NA TRBJ1-2 TRBV5-1 CASSLARTLQNYGYTF TGCGCCAGCAGCTTGGCCCGGACACTCCAGAACTATGGCTACACCTTC
NA TRBD1 TRBJ1-2 TRBV7-2 CASAFGQGVTGYTF TGTGCCAGCGCTTTTGGACAGGGCGTTACTGGCTACACCTTC
NA TRBD1 TRBJ2-7 TRBV19 CASRTGAGDYEQYF TGTGCCAGTAGGACAGGGGCAGGGGACTACGAGCAGTACTTC
NA TRBD1 TRBJ2-3 TRBV28 CASSLLSGGEDTQYF TGTGCCAGCAGTTTACTTTCAGGGGGCGAGGATACGCAGTATTTT
NA NA TRBJ1-1 TRBV19 CASSIESGNTEAFF TGTGCCAGTAGTATAGAGTCAGGGAACACTGAAGCTTTCTTT
NA TRBD1 TRBJ1-2 TRBV12-3/TRBV12-4 CASSGDSLYGYTF TGTGCCAGCAGCGGGGACAGCCTCTATGGCTACACCTTC
NA NA TRBJ1-1 TRBV14 CASSRRGGENTEAFF TGTGCCAGCAGCCGGAGGGGGGGAGAAAACACTGAAGCTTTCTTT
NA TRBD1 TRBJ1-2 TRBV4-2 CASSQELGGADYGYTF TGTGCCAGCAGCCAAGAATTAGGGGGCGCGGACTATGGCTACACCTTC
few NA TRBJ2-7 TRBV7-9 CASSLPGLGEQYF TGTGCCAGCAGCTTACCAGGGCTGGGGGAGCAGTACTTC
NA NA TRBJ1-6 TRBV29-1 CSVRLRSNSPLHF TGCAGCGTCCGACTGCGCAGCAATTCACCCCTCCACTTT
NA NA TRBJ2-3 TRBV10-3 CAISEESTDTQYF TGTGCCATCAGTGAGGAGAGCACAGATACGCAGTATTTT
once NA TRBJ2-3 TRBV19 CASSSYTDTQYF TGTGCCAGTAGTTCCTACACAGATACGCAGTATTTT
NA NA TRBJ2-1 TRBV19 CASSFPGGSYNEQFF TGTGCCAGTAGTTTCCCGGGCGGGTCCTACAATGAGCAGTTCTTC
NA NA TRBJ1-5 TRBV6-2/TRBV6-3 CASSYEGLYSNQPQHF TGTGCCAGCAGTTACGAGGGCCTTTACAGCAATCAGCCCCAGCATTTT
NA NA TRBJ1-1 TRBV13 CASSFSTEAFF TGTGCCAGCAGCTTCAGCACTGAAGCTTTCTTT
NA TRBD1 TRBJ1-5 TRBV28 CASSERQGDQPQHF TGTGCCAGCAGTGAGAGACAGGGGGATCAGCCCCAGCATTTT
once NA TRBJ2-1 TRBV7-3 CASSLSGGAPQNEQFF TGTGCCAGCAGCTTAAGTGGCGGGGCCCCCCAGAATGAGCAGTTCTTC
NA TRBD1 TRBJ1-2 TRBV27 CASSPPGTEYYGYTF TGTGCCAGCAGTCCCCCCGGGACAGAATACTATGGCTACACCTTC
NA NA TRBJ2-2 TRBV21-1 CASPRGLAGAQNTGELFF TGTGCCAGCCCAAGGGGACTAGCGGGGGCCCAGAACACCGGGGAGCTGTTTTTT
NA NA TRBJ1-1 TRBV11-2 CASSLGFGNTEAFF TGTGCCAGCAGCTTAGGGTTCGGGAACACTGAAGCTTTCTTT
NA NA TRBJ2-7 TRBV5-6 CASSLFSSYEQYF TGTGCCAGCAGCTTGTTTAGTAGCTACGAGCAGTACTTC
NA NA TRBJ1-3 TRBV2 CASAISSGNTIYF TGTGCCAGCGCCATTAGCTCTGGAAACACCATATATTTT
NA TRBD1 TRBJ1-2 TRBV29-1 CSVEVDRGVGYTF TGCAGCGTTGAAGTAGACAGGGGCGTTGGCTACACCTTC
NA TRBD1 TRBJ1-2 TRBV13 CASSLGNRRGLDYGYTF TGTGCCAGCAGCTTAGGAAATAGGAGGGGGCTTGACTATGGCTACACCTTC
NA TRBD1 TRBJ1-5 TRBV19 CASRDRIDQPQHF TGTGCCAGCCGGGACAGGATCGATCAGCCCCAGCATTTT
NA NA TRBJ2-3 TRBV6-2/TRBV6-3 CASSYPPGVPDTQYF TGTGCCAGCAGTTACCCCCCGGGGGTGCCAGATACGCAGTATTTT
NA NA TRBJ1-1 TRBV4-2 CASSPYMTENTEAFF TGTGCCAGCAGCCCTTACATGACTGAGAACACTGAAGCTTTCTTT
NA NA TRBJ1-5 TRBV4-2 CASSQESGLSQPQHF TGTGCCAGCAGCCAAGAGTCAGGACTCTCGCAGCCCCAGCATTTT
NA NA TRBJ1-2 TRBV28 CASTLNGGSIYGYTF TGTGCCAGCACTCTTAACGGAGGGAGCATCTATGGCTACACCTTC
few NA TRBJ1-3 TRBV9 CASSVEVTSSGNTIYF TGTGCCAGCAGCGTAGAAGTAACGAGCTCTGGAAACACCATATATTTT
NA NA TRBJ1-2 TRBV5-1 CASSLTGTTFSYGYTF TGCGCCAGCAGCCTCACGGGGACTACATTCTCTTATGGCTACACCTTC
NA TRBD1 TRBJ1-1 TRBV28 CASRPQPRQGTMYTEAFF TGTGCCAGCAGGCCCCAGCCCCGACAGGGGACTATGTACACTGAAGCTTTCTTT
NA NA TRBJ1-5 TRBV4-3 CASSQEYERRYLHF TGCGCCAGCAGCCAAGAATATGAACGGCGGTATCTGCATTTT
NA NA TRBJ1-2 TRBV13 CASSLGQRYGYTF TGTGCCAGCAGCTTAGGACAGAGATATGGCTACACCTTC
NA NA TRBJ2-1 TRBV3-1/TRBV3-2 CASSQEGGRYNEQFF TGTGCCAGCAGCCAAGAGGGGGGTAGATACAATGAGCAGTTCTTC
NA NA TRBJ1-4 TRBV30 CAWSPGATNEKLFF TGTGCCTGGAGTCCGGGAGCAACTAATGAAAAACTGTTTTTT
NA NA TRBJ1-2 TRBV6-5 CASSEGYGYTF TGTGCCAGCAGCGAGGGCTATGGCTACACCTTC
NA NA TRBJ1-5 TRBV27 CASQRTGNQPQHF TGTGCCAGCCAGAGGACAGGCAATCAGCCCCAGCATTTT
few NA TRBJ1-3 TRBV7-8 CASSLLGGASGNTIYF TGTGCCAGCAGCTTGCTCGGAGGGGCTTCTGGAAACACCATATATTTT
NA NA TRBJ1-5 TRBV12-5 CASGAHGTKGPQHF TGTGCTAGTGGTGCACACGGGACAAAAGGGCCCCAGCATTTT
NA TRBD1 TRBJ1-5 TRBV19 CASSTQDRVNQPQHF TGTGCCAGTAGTACCCAAGACAGGGTAAATCAGCCCCAGCATTTT
few TRBD1 TRBJ1-2 TRBV27 CASSPLEGGGGYTF TGTGCCAGCTCCCCCCTGGAAGGGGGCGGTGGCTACACCTTC
NA NA TRBJ1-6 TRBV27 CASSSPKGSYNSPLHF TGTGCCAGCAGTTCCCCCAAGGGGTCCTATAATTCACCCCTCCACTTT
NA TRBD1 TRBJ1-5 TRBV28 CASRIYGTGEVAQPQHF TGTGCCAGCCGTATCTACGGGACAGGGGAGGTCGCGCAGCCCCAGCATTTT
NA TRBD2 TRBJ2-7 TRBV27 CASSRGDSYEQYF TGTGCCAGCAGTCGGGGGGACTCCTACGAGCAGTACTTC
NA TRBD2 TRBJ2-3 TRBV5-1 CASSWTSGGSDTQYF TGCGCCAGCAGCTGGACTAGCGGGGGATCAGATACGCAGTATTTT